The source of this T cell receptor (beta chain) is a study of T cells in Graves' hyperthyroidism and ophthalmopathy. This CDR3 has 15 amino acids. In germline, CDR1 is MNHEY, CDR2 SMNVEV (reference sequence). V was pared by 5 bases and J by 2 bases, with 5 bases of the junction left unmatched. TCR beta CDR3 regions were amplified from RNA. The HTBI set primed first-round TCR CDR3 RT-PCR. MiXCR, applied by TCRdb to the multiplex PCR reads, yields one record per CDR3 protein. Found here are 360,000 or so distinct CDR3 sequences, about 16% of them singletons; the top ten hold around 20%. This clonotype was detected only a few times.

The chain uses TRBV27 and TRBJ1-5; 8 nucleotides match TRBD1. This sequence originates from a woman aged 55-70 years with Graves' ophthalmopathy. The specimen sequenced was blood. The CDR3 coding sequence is TGTGCCAGCAGTCCGACAGGGGACGGCAATCAGCCCCAGCATTTT. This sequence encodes CASSPTGDGNQPQHF.